These 12 T cell receptor beta chains share one sample of origin, sequenced in a study of cytomegalovirus exposure and HLA in healthy donors. A multiplex PCR was run with 60 Vbeta primers and 13 Jbeta primers. Clones were read by immunoSEQ multiplex PCR, and TCRdb kept only the in-frame ones, dropping some. The sample holds about 250,000 clones, approximately 78% seen once. The sequenced sample consisted of PBMCs. Every receptor here comes from a boy between 10 and 17 years old in good health and CMV-seronegative.

The V gene is TRBV15, the J gene TRBJ2-7; D may be TRBD1 (5 bases). Trimming stripped 1 base from V and 0 bases from J, with 10 bases between. Germline V gene lookup returns CDR1 LNHNV and CDR2 YYDKDF (reference sequence). The CDR3 sequence is 15 residues long. CDR3 in amino acids: CATSRATVSSYEQYF. The CDR3 coding sequence is TGTGCCACCAGCAGAGCGACAGTGAGCTCCTACGAGCAGTACTTC.

The V and J genes are TRBV5-1 and TRBJ2-7; tentative D call: TRBD1 (6 bases). Trimming cost V 2 bases and J 3 bases, with 15 bases left between them. Germline V gene data show CDR1 as SGHRS and CDR2 as YFSETQ. This CDR3 is 15 amino acids long. CDR3 region: CASSLLDRNFYEQYF. CDR3 DNA sequence: TGCGCCAGCAGCTTACTGGACAGAAACTTCTACGAGCAGTACTTC.

The CDR3: CASSLVPGGPGYEQYF. Here the CDR3 DNA reads TGTGCCAGCAGCTTAGTTCCCGGAGGACCCGGCTACGAGCAGTACTTC. J is TRBJ2-7 and V is TRBV11-3, with D possibly being TRBD2 (5 bases). This CDR3 contains 16 residues. Germline V gives CDR1 SGHNT, CDR2 YENEEA. The V end was cut by 1 base, the J end by 3 bases, with 16 bases between.

The chain has TRBV29-1 and TRBJ2-2, with TRBD2 identical over 8 bases. This CDR3 spans 16 amino acids. CDR1 is SQVTM and CDR2 is ANQGSEA in the germline V gene. Trimming at V came to 7 bases and at J to 7 bases, leaving 17 bases not matched to a gene. In nucleotides, the CDR3 is TGCAGCGCTGCCGTAGTGACTAGCGCGGAGATCGGGGAGCTGTTTTTT. Protein product: CSAAVVTSAEIGELFF.

V is TRBV30 and J is TRBJ2-5, with TRBD2 matching over 9 bases. V trimming: 5 bases; J trimming: 0 bases; junction bases outside the gene matches: 13. The CDR3 loop spans 17 amino acids. Germline V gene data show CDR1 as GTSNPN and CDR2 as SVGIG (reference sequence). The CDR3 sequence: CAWAPGLAGSHQETQYF. For the CDR3, the DNA is TGTGCCTGGGCCCCCGGGCTAGCGGGGAGCCACCAAGAGACCCAGTACTTC.

The J gene is TRBJ2-7, the V gene TRBV5-4; D may be TRBD1 (6 bases). Germline values: CDR1 SGHNT, CDR2 YYREEE (reference sequence). V lost 2 bases and J lost 9, with 12 bases in between. The CDR3 is made up of 12 amino acids. The CDR3 region has the DNA TGTGCCAGCAGCTTAGAAACAGGGCGGCAGTACTTC. Translating it yields CASSLETGRQYF.

This chain joins TRBV15 and TRBJ2-7; 11 bases line up with TRBD2. CDR1 LNHNV and CDR2 YYDKDF come from the germline V gene (reference sequence). The CDR3 covers 14 residues. With 4 bases clipped from V and 2 bases from J, the junction kept 1 base outside the gene matches. The CDR3 here is CATSTSGRTYEQYF. The CDR3 bases are TGTGCCACCAGCACTAGCGGGAGGACCTACGAGCAGTACTTC.

The V gene is TRBV6-5, the J gene TRBJ2-7; the match to TRBD1 covers 9 bases. The CDR3 is made up of 13 amino acids. Germline loops: CDR1 MNHEY, CDR2 SVGAGI. V shed 6 bases and J 6 bases; nucleotides not matched to a gene: 6. The CDR3 DNA reads as TGTGCCAGCAGCCAGGGACAGGGAGGCGAGCAGTACTTC. Protein: CASSQGQGGEQYF.

In its sample, this clone was seen once. CDR3 nucleotide sequence: TGTGCCAGCAGCGTTGGACAGGGGCCAAACTATGGCTACACCTTC. Its protein product is CASSVGQGPNYGYTF. The chain uses TRBV11-3 and TRBJ1-2; the match to TRBD1 covers 9 bases. The CDR3 extends over 15 amino acids. Germline CDR1 and CDR2: SGHNT and YENEEA. J gave up 2 bases and V 5 bases, and 6 bases lay outside the gene matches.

The DNA of the CDR3 is TGTGCCAGCAGTTCGGGACAGGGAAGACCCTACGAGCAGTACTTC. Its protein product is CASSSGQGRPYEQYF. This chain connects TRBV28 to TRBJ2-7; 9 nucleotides align to TRBD1. The CDR3 sequence is 15 residues long. Germline CDR1 is MDHEN and CDR2 is SYDVKM. Losses at the gene ends were 4 bases for V and 2 bases for J; bases not matched to a gene: 6.

This clone occurred a few times. The V call is TRBV19, the J call TRBJ1-2; D is undetermined. V gave up 7 bases and J gave up 6 bases, with 15 bases separating them. CDR3 length: 13 residues. Germline values: CDR1 LNHDA, CDR2 SQIVND (reference sequence). Here the CDR3 DNA reads TGTGCCAGTACCCCCCCGGGAAGGGATGGCTACACCTTC. Its translation: CASTPPGRDGYTF.

The chain employs TRBV9 and TRBJ2-7; TRBD2 matches at 9 bases. The V segment lost 1 base and the J segment 5 bases; nucleotides outside the gene matches: 19. Germline V CDR1 and CDR2: SGDLS, YYNGEE. This CDR3 spans 19 amino acids. CDR3 loop: CASSVSSGGRARGIHEQYF. The CDR3 coding sequence is TGTGCCAGCAGCGTATCTTCTGGCGGGAGGGCCAGGGGAATCCACGAGCAGTACTTC.